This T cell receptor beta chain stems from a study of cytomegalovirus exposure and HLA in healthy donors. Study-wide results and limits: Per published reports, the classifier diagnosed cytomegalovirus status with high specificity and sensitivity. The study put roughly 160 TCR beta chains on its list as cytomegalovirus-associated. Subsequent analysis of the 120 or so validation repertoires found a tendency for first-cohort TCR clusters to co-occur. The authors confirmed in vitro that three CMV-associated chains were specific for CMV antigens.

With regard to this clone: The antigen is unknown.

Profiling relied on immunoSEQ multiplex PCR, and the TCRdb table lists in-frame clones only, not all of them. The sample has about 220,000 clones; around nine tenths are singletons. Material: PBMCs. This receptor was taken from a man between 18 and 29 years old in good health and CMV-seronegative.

CDR3 sequence (DNA): TGTGCCATTAGCGGGACTACCTACAATGAGCAGTTCTTC. Protein: CAISGTTYNEQFF. The gene calls are TRBV2 and TRBJ2-1; TRBD2 agrees at 8 bases. Germline loops: CDR1 SNHLY, CDR2 FYNNEI. The CDR3 loop spans 13 amino acids. The V and J ends lost 10 bases and 2 bases, in that order; junction bases with no gene match: 4.